These T cell receptor beta chains were read from a single sample in a study of response to subunit inactivated influenza vaccine. TCRdb re-derived calls from the RT-PCR reads in MiXCR, one entry per CDR3 protein. The repertoire holds roughly 670,000 distinct CDR3 sequences, with 14% as singletons. The material was PBMCs from blood, obtained about 14 days before vaccination. The receptors shown here come from a man aged 50 or older who received an inactivated influenza vaccine. Both conserved end residues are part of each CDR3. Fields, in order: J gene, V gene, D gene, CDR3 protein. The D gene is left open where the match is weak.

TRBJ2-1	TRBV7-7	NA	CASSLARLGHEQFF
TRBJ2-7	TRBV12-3/TRBV12-4	TRBD2	CASREGTSSYEQYF
TRBJ2-2	TRBV2	NA	CASSQGRTNTGELFF
TRBJ1-5	TRBV6-1	NA	CSSSEAMDKNQPQHF
TRBJ2-7	TRBV7-2	TRBD2	CASSLGYPSGRGDEQYF
TRBJ1-2	TRBV5-1	NA	CASSLATTDYGYTF
TRBJ1-1	TRBV7-8	NA	CASSLASRLNTEAFF
TRBJ2-1	TRBV20-1	TRBD2	CSARGVRLAGGSKTYNEQFF
TRBJ1-3	TRBV12-3/TRBV12-4	NA	CASSALPPSLSGNTIYF
TRBJ1-5	TRBV29-1	NA	CSVEDGGARQPQHF
TRBJ2-3	TRBV11-2	NA	CASSFQTDTQYF
TRBJ2-5	TRBV5-1	NA	CASSLGSRYETQYF
TRBJ2-3	TRBV7-2	NA	CASSLLGPDTQYF
TRBJ2-1	TRBV7-2	NA	CASSLVLARGIEQFF
TRBJ2-2	TRBV11-2	NA	CASTRTGNTGELFF
TRBJ2-5	TRBV12-3/TRBV12-4	TRBD2	CASSAPRRLAGARETQYF
TRBJ2-3	TRBV29-1	NA	CSVDFRTDTQYF
TRBJ1-2	TRBV12-3/TRBV12-4	NA	CASLDGAAELSYGYTF
TRBJ2-5	TRBV20-1	TRBD1	CSARDRGHQETQYF
TRBJ2-2	TRBV27	NA	CASSFSGRFFTGELFF
TRBJ1-1	TRBV10-3	TRBD1	CAITTGGQGEAFF
TRBJ2-5	TRBV5-6	NA	CASSFIAGQETQYF
TRBJ2-7	TRBV28	NA	CASSPPGTLSYEQYF
TRBJ2-5	TRBV12-3/TRBV12-4	TRBD2	CASSPLREGPFGQYF
TRBJ2-7	TRBV25-1	NA	CASRHSTTYEQYF
TRBJ2-7	TRBV4-3	TRBD1	CASSQDLRDRGESYEQYF